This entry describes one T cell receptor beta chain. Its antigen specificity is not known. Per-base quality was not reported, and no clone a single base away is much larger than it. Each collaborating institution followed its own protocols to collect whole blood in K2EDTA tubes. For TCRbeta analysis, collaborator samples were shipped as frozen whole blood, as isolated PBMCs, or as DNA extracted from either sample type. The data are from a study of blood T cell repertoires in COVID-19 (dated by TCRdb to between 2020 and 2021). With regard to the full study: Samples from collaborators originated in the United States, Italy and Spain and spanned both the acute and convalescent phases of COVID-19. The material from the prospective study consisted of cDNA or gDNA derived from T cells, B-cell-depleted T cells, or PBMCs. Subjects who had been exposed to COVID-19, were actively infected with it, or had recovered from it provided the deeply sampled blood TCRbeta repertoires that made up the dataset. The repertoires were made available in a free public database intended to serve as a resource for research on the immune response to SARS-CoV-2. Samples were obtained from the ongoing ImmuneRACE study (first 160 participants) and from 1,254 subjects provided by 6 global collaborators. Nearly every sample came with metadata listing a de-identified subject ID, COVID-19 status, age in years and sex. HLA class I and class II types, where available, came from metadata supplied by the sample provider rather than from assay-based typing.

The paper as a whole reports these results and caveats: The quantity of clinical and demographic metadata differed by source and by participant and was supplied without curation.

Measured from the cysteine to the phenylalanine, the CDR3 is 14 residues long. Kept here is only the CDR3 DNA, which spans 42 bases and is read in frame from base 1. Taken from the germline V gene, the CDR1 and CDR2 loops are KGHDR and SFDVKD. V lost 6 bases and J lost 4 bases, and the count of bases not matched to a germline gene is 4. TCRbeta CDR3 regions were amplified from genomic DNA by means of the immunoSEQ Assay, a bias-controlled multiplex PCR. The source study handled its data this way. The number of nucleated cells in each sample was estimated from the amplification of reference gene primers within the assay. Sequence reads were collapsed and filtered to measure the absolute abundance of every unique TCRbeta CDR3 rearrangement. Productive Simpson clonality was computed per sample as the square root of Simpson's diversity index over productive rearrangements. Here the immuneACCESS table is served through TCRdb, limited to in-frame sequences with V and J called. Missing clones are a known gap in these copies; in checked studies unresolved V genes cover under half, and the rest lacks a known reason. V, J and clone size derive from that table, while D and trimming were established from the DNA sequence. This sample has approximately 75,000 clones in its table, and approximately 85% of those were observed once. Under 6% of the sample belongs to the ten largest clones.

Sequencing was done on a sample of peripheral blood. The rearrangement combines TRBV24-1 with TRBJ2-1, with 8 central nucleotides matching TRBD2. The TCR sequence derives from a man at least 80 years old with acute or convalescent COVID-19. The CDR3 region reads CATSSSGYYNEQFF. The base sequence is TGTGCCACCAGTTCTAGCGGGTATTACAATGAGCAGTTCTTC.